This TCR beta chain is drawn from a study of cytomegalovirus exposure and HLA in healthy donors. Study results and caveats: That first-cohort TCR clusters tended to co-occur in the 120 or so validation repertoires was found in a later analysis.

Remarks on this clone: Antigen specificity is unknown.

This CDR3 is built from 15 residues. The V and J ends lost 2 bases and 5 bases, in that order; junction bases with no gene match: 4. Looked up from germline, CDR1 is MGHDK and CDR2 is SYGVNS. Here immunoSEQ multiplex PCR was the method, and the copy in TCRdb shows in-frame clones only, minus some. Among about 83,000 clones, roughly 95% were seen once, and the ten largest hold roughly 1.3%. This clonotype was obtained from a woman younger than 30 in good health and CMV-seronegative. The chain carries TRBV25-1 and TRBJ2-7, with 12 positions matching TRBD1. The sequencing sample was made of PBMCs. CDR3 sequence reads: CASSEAGTGGHEQYF. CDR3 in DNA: TGTGCCAGCAGTGAAGCGGGGACAGGGGGCCACGAGCAGTACTTC.